This is a list of T cell receptor beta chains from one sample in a study of vaccination and CD4 T cells after COVID-19. No cognate antigen is known for these TCRs. Each CDR3 protein is one row after TCRdb ran MiXCR on the PCR reads. The data show over 15,000 distinct CDR3 sequences, around two fifths seen once. Source: CD4+ T cells from blood, cultured in vitro, taken before SARS-CoV-2 vaccination. These receptors were obtained from a human donor who had recovered from COVID-19. CDR3s include the opening cysteine and the closing phenylalanine or tryptophan. The D gene is left open where the match is weak. A row's size may be missing; if present it is once, few, many or a size class.

j_call: TRBJ1-6; d_call: NA; v_call: TRBV11-2; clone_size: few; cdr3_aa: CASSLMRDSPLHF; cdr3_nt: TGTGCCAGCAGCTTAATGAGGGACTCACCCCTCCACTTT
j_call: TRBJ2-5; d_call: NA; v_call: TRBV20-1; clone_size: few; cdr3_aa: CSAREDSETQYF; cdr3_nt: TGCAGTGCTAGAGAGGACAGTGAGACCCAGTACTTC
j_call: TRBJ2-7; d_call: NA; v_call: TRBV11-3; clone_size: NA; cdr3_aa: CASSRDHEQYF; cdr3_nt: TGTGCCAGCAGCCGGGATCACGAGCAGTACTTC
j_call: TRBJ2-7; d_call: NA; v_call: TRBV2; clone_size: NA; cdr3_aa: CASSGPGSPYEQYF; cdr3_nt: TGTGCCAGCAGTGGTCCCGGGTCTCCTTACGAGCAGTACTTC
j_call: TRBJ1-1; d_call: NA; v_call: TRBV6-5; clone_size: few; cdr3_aa: CASSWGSEAFF; cdr3_nt: TGTGCCAGCAGTTGGGGCTCTGAAGCTTTCTTT
j_call: TRBJ1-5; d_call: NA; v_call: TRBV6-1; clone_size: few; cdr3_aa: CASTPPGANQPQHF; cdr3_nt: TGTGCCAGCACTCCCCCAGGGGCCAATCAGCCCCAGCATTTT
j_call: TRBJ2-5; d_call: NA; v_call: TRBV27; clone_size: NA; cdr3_aa: CASRLGGTQYF; cdr3_nt: TGTGCCAGCCGCCTGGGGGGGACCCAGTACTTC
j_call: TRBJ1-2; d_call: NA; v_call: TRBV5-4; clone_size: NA; cdr3_aa: CASSLEQGHGYTF; cdr3_nt: TGTGCCAGCAGCTTGGAGCAGGGTCATGGCTACACCTTC
j_call: TRBJ2-7; d_call: TRBD2; v_call: TRBV7-2; clone_size: NA; cdr3_aa: CASSLTIRTSGGYEQYF; cdr3_nt: TGTGCCAGCAGCTTAACGATAAGGACTAGCGGGGGGTACGAGCAGTACTTC
j_call: TRBJ1-2; d_call: NA; v_call: TRBV7-9; clone_size: NA; cdr3_aa: CASSSGEGYGYTF; cdr3_nt: TGTGCCAGCAGCAGTGGGGAGGGCTATGGCTACACCTTC
j_call: TRBJ1-4; d_call: NA; v_call: TRBV20-1; clone_size: NA; cdr3_aa: CSVRSQGNLGKLFF; cdr3_nt: TGCAGTGTAAGGAGTCAGGGAAATCTCGGAAAACTGTTTTTT
j_call: TRBJ2-7; d_call: TRBD1; v_call: TRBV9; clone_size: NA; cdr3_aa: CASSVSGDRGRSEQYF; cdr3_nt: TGTGCCAGCAGCGTTTCTGGGGACAGGGGGCGCTCCGAGCAGTACTTC
j_call: TRBJ2-5; d_call: NA; v_call: TRBV30; clone_size: NA; cdr3_aa: CAWSVQGAWETQYF; cdr3_nt: TGTGCCTGGAGTGTACAAGGGGCCTGGGAGACCCAGTACTTC
j_call: TRBJ2-5; d_call: TRBD2; v_call: TRBV7-2; clone_size: NA; cdr3_aa: CASSLKAGIRETQYF; cdr3_nt: TGTGCCAGCAGCTTAAAAGCGGGGATCCGGGAGACCCAGTACTTC
j_call: TRBJ2-3; d_call: NA; v_call: TRBV6-1; clone_size: NA; cdr3_aa: CASGAATTEYF; cdr3_nt: TGTGCCAGCGGGGCGGCCACAACCGAGTATTTT
j_call: TRBJ1-1; d_call: NA; v_call: TRBV6-2/TRBV6-3; clone_size: NA; cdr3_aa: CASRIDSANTEAFF; cdr3_nt: TGTGCCAGCAGGATCGACAGCGCTAACACTGAAGCTTTCTTT
j_call: TRBJ2-6; d_call: TRBD1; v_call: TRBV10-3; clone_size: NA; cdr3_aa: CATRDSSSGANVLTF; cdr3_nt: TGTGCCACAAGGGACAGCTCCTCTGGGGCCAACGTCCTGACTTTC
j_call: TRBJ2-5; d_call: TRBD1; v_call: TRBV7-6; clone_size: few; cdr3_aa: CASSTWAWDSQETQYF; cdr3_nt: TGTGCCAGCAGCACTTGGGCCTGGGACAGCCAAGAGACCCAGTACTTC
j_call: TRBJ1-5; d_call: NA; v_call: TRBV20-1; clone_size: few; cdr3_aa: CSARDYSGGGNQPQHF; cdr3_nt: TGCAGTGCTAGAGATTACTCCGGGGGTGGCAATCAGCCCCAGCATTTT
j_call: TRBJ2-7; d_call: TRBD1; v_call: TRBV5-1; clone_size: NA; cdr3_aa: CASSESTGGSNEQYF; cdr3_nt: TGCGCCAGCAGCGAATCGACAGGGGGCTCGAACGAGCAGTACTTC
j_call: TRBJ2-5; d_call: TRBD1; v_call: TRBV6-2/TRBV6-3; clone_size: once; cdr3_aa: CASSYSQGQGQETQYF; cdr3_nt: TGTGCCAGCAGTTACTCGCAAGGACAGGGCCAAGAGACCCAGTACTTC
j_call: TRBJ2-5; d_call: NA; v_call: TRBV5-4; clone_size: NA; cdr3_aa: CASSLGNQETQYF; cdr3_nt: TGTGCCAGCAGCTTGGGAAATCAGGAGACCCAGTACTTC
j_call: TRBJ1-5; d_call: TRBD1; v_call: TRBV29-1; clone_size: few; cdr3_aa: CSAQGAGQPQHF; cdr3_nt: TGCAGCGCGCAGGGGGCAGGCCAGCCCCAGCATTTT
j_call: TRBJ1-5; d_call: NA; v_call: TRBV7-9; clone_size: NA; cdr3_aa: CASASGDQPQHF; cdr3_nt: TGTGCCAGCGCCTCAGGGGATCAGCCCCAGCATTTT
j_call: TRBJ1-1; d_call: TRBD1; v_call: TRBV6-2/TRBV6-3; clone_size: NA; cdr3_aa: CASSYSLDRGENTEAFF; cdr3_nt: TGTGCCAGCAGTTACTCGCTGGACAGGGGGGAGAACACTGAAGCTTTCTTT
j_call: TRBJ2-3; d_call: NA; v_call: TRBV27; clone_size: few; cdr3_aa: CASSPSTQTGTQYF; cdr3_nt: TGTGCCAGCAGTCCCTCCACACAGACGGGTACGCAGTATTTT
j_call: TRBJ2-3; d_call: NA; v_call: TRBV14; clone_size: NA; cdr3_aa: CASSQDGRFLDTQYF; cdr3_nt: TGTGCCAGCAGCCAAGATGGTCGGTTTCTCGATACGCAGTATTTT